One and the same sample provided the 25 T cell receptor beta chains below, sequenced in a study of shared T cell receptors in the human thymus. Using immunoSEQ multiplex PCR, the repertoire was profiled, and TCRdb retains in-frame clones only, with some absent. The sample contains hundreds of thousands of clones, around 87% of which appear only once. A further study also used this sample, focusing on human thymus T cells.

Sequenced material: thymocytes. Receptor source: a boy in the first two years of life with a congenital heart defect.

The chain has TRBV9 and TRBJ2-3; 9 bases fit TRBD1. The CDR3 covers 15 residues. The germline V gene has CDR1 SGDLS and CDR2 YYNGEE. The V segment lost 5 bases and the J segment 3 bases; nucleotides outside the gene matches: 7. The CDR3 protein is CASSLTGGKTDTQYF. The CDR3 bases are TGTGCCAGCAGTCTTACAGGGGGCAAGACAGATACGCAGTATTTT.

The chain is built from TRBV7-9 and TRBJ2-7; tentative D call: TRBD2 (6 bases). Germline values: CDR1 SEHNR, CDR2 FQNEAQ (reference sequence). The CDR3 loop spans 14 amino acids. V was trimmed by 1 base and J by 4 bases, leaving 11 bases between them. The chain's CDR3 is CASSLVSGRYEQYF. For the CDR3, the DNA is TGTGCCAGCAGCTTAGTTAGCGGACGGTACGAGCAGTACTTC.

The sample holds one count of this clone. This rearrangement joins TRBV6-1 to TRBJ2-7; TRBD2 is a possible D gene (6 bases). Trimming removed 4 bases from V and 0 bases from J, with 13 bases in between. CDR3 length: 15 amino acids. Per germline, CDR1 MNHNS and CDR2 SASEGT. Here the CDR3 reads CASSVTAGSSYEQYF. The DNA for the CDR3 is TGTGCCAGCAGTGTGACGGCGGGGAGCTCCTACGAGCAGTACTTC.

For the CDR3, the DNA is TGTGCCAGCACCCGGGCGGATGGGGCCCGGACCTACGAGCAGTACTTC. Translation gives CASTRADGARTYEQYF. J is TRBJ2-7 and V is TRBV28; possibly TRBD1 for D (5 bases). The CDR3 runs to 16 residues. Germline-derived CDR1 and CDR2 are MDHEN and SYDVKM. Trimming took off 7 bases at V and 2 bases at J, with 21 bases between the two ends.

The J gene is TRBJ1-1, the V gene TRBV7-9; D remains unclear. The CDR3 sequence is 15 residues long. Germline CDR1 reads SEHNR; CDR2 reads FQNEAQ (reference sequence). V gave up 1 base and J gave up 2 bases, with 11 bases separating them. The CDR3 bases are TGTGCCAGCAGCTTAGGGGGAGCCATTAACACTGAAGCTTTCTTT. Translation gives CASSLGGAINTEAFF.

This chain connects TRBV15 to TRBJ2-7, with TRBD1 identical over 7 bases. The CDR3 spans 13 residues. CDR1 and CDR2 (germline): LNHNV, YYDKDF (reference sequence). V shed 5 bases and J 5 bases; nucleotides not matched to a gene: 6. The CDR3 here is CATSEQGRHEQYF. For the CDR3, the DNA is TGTGCCACCAGCGAACAGGGGAGACACGAGCAGTACTTC. The full variable domain, rest sourced from reference TRBV15 and TRBJ2-7, is DAMVIQNPRYQVTQFGKPVTLSCSQTLNHNVMYWYQQKSSQAPKLLFHYYDKDFNNEADTPDNFQSRRPNTSFCFLDIRSPGLGDTAMYLCATSEQGRHEQYFGPGTRLTVT.

V is TRBV19 and J is TRBJ2-3; 10 bases line up with TRBD1. V lost 6 bases and J lost 3; bases outside the gene matches: 9. This CDR3 contains 16 residues. CDR1 and CDR2 from the germline V gene are LNHDA and SQIVND (reference sequence). CDR3 protein: CASSPHRDRGTDTQYF. The CDR3, as DNA: TGTGCCAGTAGCCCCCACCGGGACAGGGGAACAGATACGCAGTATTTT.

This clone appeared once. The chain carries TRBV20-1 and TRBJ1-2, with D uncertain. The germline V gene encodes CDR1 DFQATT and CDR2 SNEGSKA (reference sequence). V was pared by 5 bases and J by 4 bases, with 8 bases between. The CDR3 has 11 amino acids. CDR3 amino acids: CSAARVYGYTF. The CDR3 nucleotides read TGCAGTGCTGCCCGGGTCTATGGCTACACCTTC.

This chain connects TRBV10-1 to TRBJ2-1; 9 bases match TRBD1. Trimming cost V 5 bases and J 3 bases; bases outside gene matches: 8. The germline V gene encodes CDR1 WNHNN and CDR2 SYGVQD (reference sequence). The CDR3 runs 16 residues. CDR3 protein: CASSNDRGSLYNEQFF. Written as DNA, the CDR3 is TGCGCCAGCAGTAATGACAGGGGGAGTCTCTACAATGAGCAGTTCTTC.

This chain uses TRBV30 with TRBJ2-2, with D perhaps TRBD2 (7 bases). Germline-derived CDR1 and CDR2 are GTSNPN and SVGIG (reference sequence). The CDR3 length is 13 residues. V was pared by 4 bases and J by 6 bases, with 12 bases between. This CDR3 is CAWNRGGAGELFF. CDR3 DNA sequence: TGTGCCTGGAATAGGGGGGGGGCCGGGGAGCTGTTTTTT.

The rearrangement uses TRBV5-8 and TRBJ1-4, with D unclear. Trimming removed 1 base at V and 8 bases at J, with 21 bases between. This CDR3 comprises 17 residues. Per germline, CDR1 SGHTS and CDR2 YDEGEE. The CDR3 region has the DNA TGTGCCAGCAGCTTGATTCGGGTTGTCGTTGTTAACGAAAAACTGTTTTTT. This codes for CASSLIRVVVVNEKLFF.

The rearrangement joins TRBV2 to TRBJ2-1, with 11 bases lining up with TRBD2. Germline-derived CDR1 and CDR2 are SNHLY and FYNNEI. This CDR3 region has 16 residues. Trimming at V came to 1 base and at J to 8 bases, leaving 7 bases not matched to a gene. The CDR3 DNA is TGTGCCAGCAGTGAAGTTATTAGCGGGGGGGCTTATGAGCAGTTCTTC. It yields the protein CASSEVISGGAYEQFF.

The chain links TRBV30 to TRBJ2-1; TRBD2 aligns across 10 bases. This CDR3 spans 15 amino acids. The ends lost 3 bases at V and 7 bases at J; junction bases unmatched: 9. Germline-derived CDR1 and CDR2 are GTSNPN and SVGIG (reference sequence). In DNA form, the CDR3 reads TGTGCCTGGAGCCAGCTAATAGCGGGAGGTAATGAGCAGTTCTTC. It specifies CAWSQLIAGGNEQFF.

The chain recombines TRBV12-5 with TRBJ2-3; D is perhaps TRBD2 (6 bases). The CDR3 consists of 17 residues. Germline values: CDR1 LGHNT, CDR2 FRNRAP. Deletions cut 2 bases from V and 6 bases from J, with 21 bases between. For the CDR3, the DNA is TGTGCTAGTGGTTTGAAAAGGACTATCTCGGCACCGGATACGCAGTATTTT. Translation: CASGLKRTISAPDTQYF.

The chain carries TRBV19 and TRBJ2-3; D may be TRBD2 (6 bases). V lost 3 bases, J lost 6 bases, and 13 bases lay in between. The length of the CDR3 is 14 residues. Germline CDR1 reads LNHDA; CDR2 reads SQIVND (reference sequence). The CDR3 protein is CASSITLAEDTQYF. CDR3 DNA sequence: TGTGCCAGTAGTATCACACTAGCTGAGGATACGCAGTATTTT.

This clone was seen a single time. This chain joins TRBV5-1 and TRBJ2-7, with D possibly matching TRBD1 (5 bases). Trimming removed 1 base at V and 3 bases at J, with 14 bases between. Germline CDR1 SGHRS, CDR2 YFSETQ. The CDR3 runs 15 residues. The CDR3 region is CASSLTSRAGYEQYF. DNA for the CDR3: TGCGCCAGCAGCTTGACGTCCAGGGCAGGCTACGAGCAGTACTTC.

The chain joins TRBV12-5 to TRBJ1-1; D is ambiguous. Germline V gives CDR1 LGHNT, CDR2 FRNRAP. The V and J ends lost 7 bases and 3 bases respectively, with 21 bases between them. This CDR3 is 16 amino acids long. DNA for the CDR3: TGTGCTAGTGCCCCCTCCCCCAGGTCGGAGGACACTGAAGCTTTCTTT. It yields the protein CASAPSPRSEDTEAFF.

V and J are TRBV6-5 and TRBJ1-2; 9 bases are a match to TRBD1. Germline CDR1 reads MNHEY; CDR2 reads SVGAGI. The CDR3 runs to 16 residues. The V gene end was trimmed by 2 bases and the J gene end by 7 bases; junction bases not matched to a gene: 11. The CDR3 nucleotides are TGTGCCAGCAGTTACATAGATGGGACAGGGTCAACTGGCTACACCTTC. It specifies CASSYIDGTGSTGYTF.

This chain connects TRBV27 to TRBJ1-1, with D tentatively TRBD1 (5 bases). Trimming removed 6 bases at V and 1 base at J, with 15 bases between. This CDR3 spans 15 amino acids. Per the germline V gene, CDR1 is MNHEY and CDR2 is SMNVEV (reference sequence). CDR3 residues: CASSPTGTPNTEAFF. CDR3 bases: TGTGCCAGCAGCCCAACCGGGACTCCGAACACTGAAGCTTTCTTT.

The chain has TRBV5-1 and TRBJ2-1; 7 bases are a match to TRBD2. V trimming: 4 bases; J trimming: 8 bases; junction bases outside the gene matches: 15. Germline CDR1 SGHRS, CDR2 YFSETQ. The CDR3 consists of 16 residues. CDR3 nucleotides: TGCGCCAGCAGCCGAACGCGGCAACTAGCGAGCTATGAGCAGTTCTTC. Translating it yields CASSRTRQLASYEQFF.

This chain joins TRBV9 and TRBJ2-1; 12 bases align to TRBD2. V gave up 1 base and J gave up 0 bases; unmatched junction bases: 5. This CDR3 has 18 residues. The V gene's germline CDR1 is SGDLS and CDR2 YYNGEE. This CDR3 reads CASSVLAGGLSSYNEQFF. The CDR3 DNA sequence: TGTGCCAGCAGCGTACTAGCGGGGGGGCTAAGCTCCTACAATGAGCAGTTCTTC.

The chain couples TRBV28 to TRBJ2-7; a weak D match, TRBD1 (6 bases). V lost 3 bases, J lost 2 bases, and 20 bases lay in between. Germline V gene lookup returns CDR1 MDHEN and CDR2 SYDVKM. This CDR3 is built from 17 residues. CDR3: CASSFRPRGQGPYEQYF. CDR3 DNA: TGTGCCAGCAGTTTTCGGCCCAGGGGCCAGGGACCCTACGAGCAGTACTTC.

V and J are TRBV13 and TRBJ2-7; 7 bases are a match to TRBD1. The CDR3 length is 15 residues. The V gene's germline CDR1 is PRHDT and CDR2 FYEKMQ (reference sequence). After removal of 1 base from V and 2 bases from J, the junction contained 5 bases not matched to a gene. CDR3 DNA: TGTGCCAGCAGCTTAGAGGGACAGAGACCCTACGAGCAGTACTTC. Residues: CASSLEGQRPYEQYF.

This chain connects TRBV27 to TRBJ1-3; possible D gene TRBD1, 5 bases. Germline assignment: CDR1 MNHEY and CDR2 SMNVEV (reference sequence). Trimming pared 6 bases from V and 0 bases from J, leaving 15 bases between. The CDR3 is 16 amino acids. CDR3 sequence: CASSLQVPISGNTIYF. CDR3 sequence (DNA): TGTGCCAGCAGCTTACAGGTGCCGATCTCTGGAAACACCATATATTTT.

This chain connects TRBV14 to TRBJ1-2, with no clear D. Germline CDR1 is SGHDN and CDR2 is FVKESK. Between the trimmed V and J ends, which lost 1 base and 3 bases, there was a span of 9 bases. This CDR3 region has 14 residues. CDR3 in amino acids: CASSQGREYYGYTF. CDR3 sequence (DNA): TGTGCCAGCAGCCAAGGGCGGGAATACTATGGCTACACCTTC.